The 9 T cell receptor beta chains given below trace back to one sample, sequenced in a study of monozygotic twins with inflammatory bowel disease. From its re-call of the 5' RACE reads, TCRdb lists each CDR3 protein once, without DNA. This sample carries around 140,000 distinct CDR3 sequences, with around 2.5% going to the ten biggest clones. The specimen was blood. The receptors stem from a human donor with ulcerative colitis or Crohn's disease, or a healthy co-twin of an affected twin (not recorded which).

This chain connects TRBV20-1 to TRBJ1-1; TCRdb selects TRBD1, and the lack of DNA leaves this call unchecked. Germline CDR1 and CDR2: DFQATT and SNEGSKA (reference sequence). The CDR3 is 14 amino acids. The CDR3 here is CSATDRGWDRGAFF.

This clonotype is medium-sized by frequency. The rearrangement joins TRBV4-2 to TRBJ2-2; TCRdb calls TRBD1, which cannot be checked without DNA. Germline CDR1 reads LGHNA; CDR2 reads YNFKEQ. The CDR3 loop spans 17 amino acids. CDR3 protein: CASSQKLDRVYTGELFF.

V gene TRBV6-1 combines with J gene TRBJ1-2; TCRdb returns TRBD1, unconfirmable since there is no DNA. The CDR3 sequence is 14 residues long. The germline gives CDR1 MNHNS, CDR2 SASEGT. CDR3: CASSPRTGKDSYTF.

The chain carries TRBV3-1 and TRBJ2-7. The CDR3 is 14 amino acids. Germline CDR1 reads LGHDT; CDR2 reads YNNKEL (reference sequence). This CDR3 is CASSQVVGSYEQYF.

The V call is TRBV18, the J call TRBJ1-2. CDR1 and CDR2 from the germline V gene are KGHSH and LQKENI. This CDR3 spans 12 amino acids. CDR3 region: CASSPLGGGYTF.

V is TRBV16 and J is TRBJ2-7; the TCRdb D gene call, TRBD1, has no DNA to confirm it. CDR3 size: 14 residues. CDR1 KGHSY and CDR2 FQNENV come from the germline V gene. The CDR3 is CASSRLDRDHEQYF.

V gene TRBV5-1 combines with J gene TRBJ2-7; TCRdb selects TRBD2, and the lack of DNA leaves this call unchecked. Germline-derived CDR1 and CDR2 are SGHRS and YFSETQ. The CDR3 has 14 amino acids. CDR3 sequence reads: CASSLISGGYEQYF.

This sequence joins TRBV27 and TRBJ1-4; as DNA is missing, the TRBD1 call by TCRdb cannot be tested. The CDR3 runs to 14 residues. Germline assignment: CDR1 MNHEY and CDR2 SMNVEV (reference sequence). The CDR3: CASSLGPGGEKLFF.

The V gene is TRBV7-9, the J gene TRBJ1-6. Germline lookup yields CDR1 SEHNR and CDR2 FQNEAQ (reference sequence). The CDR3 consists of 12 residues. The chain's CDR3 is CASSLGDSPLHF.